This T cell receptor (beta chain) was captured by sequencing in a study of neurological immune-mediated disorders. From the 5' RACE reads, TCRdb called clonotypes with MiXCR, one entry per CDR3 protein. The sample yields roughly 31,000 distinct CDR3 sequences, about 4.8% seen once. Looked up from germline, CDR1 is MNHEY and CDR2 is SMNVEV (reference sequence). Trimming took off 5 bases at V and 4 bases at J, with 19 bases between the two ends. The CDR3 has 16 residues. This clonotype was seen many times. Sequenced sample: PBMCs. The receptor was isolated from a man aged 18-30 years in good health. The chain couples TRBV27 to TRBJ2-3; possibly TRBD1 for D (5 bases). The CDR3 DNA is TGTGCCAGCAGTCCGCAGGGCTTTGGGTTTTCAGATACGCAGTATTTT. As protein: CASSPQGFGFSDTQYF.